This T cell receptor (beta chain) came from a study of PD-L1 blockade in urothelial cancer. The wider study: Blood gave a median approximately 150,000 T cells.

The CDR3 is 14 amino acids. The V gene's germline CDR1 is LNHDA and CDR2 SQIVND (reference sequence). Trimming took 5 bases from V and 2 from J; bases not matched to a gene: 5. Measured with immunoSEQ multiplex PCR; TCRdb has only the in-frame clones, and not every one. There are about 82,000 clones in the sample; 82% occur only once, and 8% to 9.5% lies in the top ten. Patients' urothelial carcinoma was locally advanced or metastatic. The chain has TRBV19 and TRBJ2-7, with 8 positions matching TRBD1. The TCR sequence derives from a man between 65 and 85 years old with urothelial cancer. Sequenced here: PBMCs, sampled around atezolizumab (anti-PD-L1) treatment. For the CDR3, the DNA is TGTGCCAGTAGTCAAACAGGGGGAGCCTACGAGCAGTACTTC. Amino acids: CASSQTGGAYEQYF.